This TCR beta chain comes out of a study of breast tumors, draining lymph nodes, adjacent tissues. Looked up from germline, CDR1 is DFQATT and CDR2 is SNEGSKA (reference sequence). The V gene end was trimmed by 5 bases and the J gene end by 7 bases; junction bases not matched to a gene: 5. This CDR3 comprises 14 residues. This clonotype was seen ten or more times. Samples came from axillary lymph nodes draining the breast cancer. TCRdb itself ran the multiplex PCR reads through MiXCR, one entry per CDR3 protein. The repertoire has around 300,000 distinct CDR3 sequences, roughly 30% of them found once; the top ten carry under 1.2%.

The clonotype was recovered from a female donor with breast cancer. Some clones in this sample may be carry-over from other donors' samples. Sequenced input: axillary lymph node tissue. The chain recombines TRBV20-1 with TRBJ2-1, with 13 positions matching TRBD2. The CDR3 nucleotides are TGCAGTGCTTTAACTAGCGGGAGGGGGAATGAGCAGTTCTTC. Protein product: CSALTSGRGNEQFF.